The 9 T cell receptor beta chains presented below share a single source sample, sequenced in a study of identical twins. MiXCR, applied by TCRdb to the 5' RACE reads, yields one record per CDR3 protein. The table includes roughly 1,500,000 distinct CDR3 sequences, 32% detected once. Material: cord blood. Receptor source: a newborn girl in good health.

The chain recombines TRBV4-1 with TRBJ1-2, with no clear D. Trimming pared 3 bases from V and 4 bases from J, leaving 12 bases between. Per germline, CDR1 MGHRA and CDR2 YSYEKL. The CDR3 is 14 amino acids. CDR3 bases: TGCGCCAGCAGCCAGCTGGGGAGAAGCTATGGCTACACCTTC. This gives the protein CASSQLGRSYGYTF.

A few counts support this clonotype. The rearrangement uses TRBV20-1 and TRBJ1-4; weak D call: TRBD1 (5 bases). This CDR3 is built from 14 residues. Trimming took 0 bases from V and 7 from J, leaving 12 bases between them. Germline loops: CDR1 DFQATT, CDR2 SNEGSKA (reference sequence). The CDR3 loop reads CSARDGRGSEKLFF. For the CDR3, the DNA is TGCAGTGCTAGAGACGGAAGGGGTAGTGAAAAACTGTTTTTT.

This clonotype was counted between two and nine times. The V call is TRBV20-1, the J call TRBJ1-6; D not certain. Germline V gives CDR1 DFQATT, CDR2 SNEGSKA (reference sequence). The V gene lost 2 bases and the J gene lost 7 bases, with 6 bases spanning the gap. The CDR3 totals 12 residues. CDR3 sequence: CSARPRNSPLHF. The CDR3, as DNA: TGCAGTGCTAGACCCAGAAATTCACCCCTCCACTTT.

This rearrangement joins TRBV5-1 to TRBJ2-1, with 12 bases that match TRBD2. This CDR3 is built from 17 residues. The V and J ends lost 1 base and 5 bases, in that order; junction bases with no gene match: 7. Germline V gene sequence: CDR1 SGHRS, CDR2 YFSETQ. CDR3 protein: CASSLPLAGGGHNEQFF. The DNA for the CDR3 is TGCGCCAGCAGCTTGCCCCTAGCGGGAGGGGGACACAATGAGCAGTTCTTC.

This clonotype was found a few times. V is TRBV11-2 and J is TRBJ2-3, with 8 bases that match TRBD2. V lost 6 bases and J lost 6; bases outside the gene matches: 8. The germline gives CDR1 SGHAT, CDR2 FQNNGV. CDR3 length: 14 residues. The CDR3 bases are TGTGCCAGCAGAGCGGGAGCCAATTTGGATACGCAGTATTTT. Protein product: CASRAGANLDTQYF.

The chain recombines TRBV5-1 with TRBJ1-5, with D perhaps TRBD1 (6 bases). The CDR3 is 15 residues long. V was clipped by 1 base and J by 5 bases, with 13 bases between them. CDR1 and CDR2 from the germline V gene are SGHRS and YFSETQ. The CDR3 protein is CASSLTTGMHQPQHF. CDR3 nucleotide sequence: TGCGCCAGCAGCTTGACTACAGGGATGCATCAGCCCCAGCATTTT.

This clonotype was seen a few times. The chain uses TRBV4-2 and TRBJ1-2, with D unresolved. The CDR3 is 13 amino acids. Germline CDR1 reads LGHNA; CDR2 reads YNFKEQ. V dropped 2 bases and J dropped 6 bases, with 10 bases sitting between them. Here the CDR3 reads CASSQQAPDGYTF. The CDR3 nucleotides read TGTGCCAGCAGCCAACAGGCTCCCGATGGCTACACCTTC.

The genes are TRBV20-1 and TRBJ1-2; 8 bases are a match to TRBD1. CDR1 is DFQATT, CDR2 SNEGSKA, per germline (reference sequence). This CDR3 has 12 residues. DNA of the CDR3: TGCAGGTGGACAGGGATAAACTATGGCTACACCTTC. It specifies CRWTGINYGYTF.

This clonotype was recorded a few times. The chain has TRBV6-2 or TRBV6-3 and TRBJ2-4; TRBD2 matches 8 bases. The CDR3 sequence is 16 residues long. Germline assignment: CDR1 MNHEY and CDR2 SVGEGT. Trimming cost V 6 bases and J 1 base; bases outside gene matches: 8. CDR3 sequence: CASRSGGLAAKNIQYF. CDR3 bases: TGTGCCAGCAGGTCGGGGGGGCTAGCGGCCAAAAACATTCAGTACTTC.